The next 21 T cell receptor beta chains were all read from a single sample in a study of shared clonotypes between healthy human individuals. The assay was immunoSEQ multiplex PCR, and TCRdb's table has in-frame clones only and misses some. The sample lists approximately 240,000 clones, about 69% occurring once. The sequenced material came from memory CD4+ T cells sorted from blood. Subset: CD45RA-negative fraction. These receptors all stem from a man aged 25-45 years in good health.

The CDR3: CASRTKGPGTGIRNEQFF. The CDR3 nucleotides read TGTGCCAGCAGAACTAAGGGCCCCGGGACAGGCATCCGTAATGAGCAGTTCTTC. V and J are TRBV28 and TRBJ2-1; TRBD1 agrees at 8 bases. Trimming removed 6 bases from V and 7 bases from J; junction bases left unmatched: 20. This CDR3 is 18 amino acids long. The V gene's germline CDR1 is MDHEN and CDR2 SYDVKM.

The chain recombines TRBV27 with TRBJ1-4; 7 bases line up with TRBD1. The CDR3 has 10 residues. Germline V lookup: CDR1 MNHEY, CDR2 SMNVEV (reference sequence). CDR3 nucleotide sequence: TGTGGGACAGGATCTGAAAAACTGTTTTTT. Amino acids: CGTGSEKLFF.

The V gene is TRBV5-4, the J gene TRBJ1-2; tentatively, D is TRBD1 (5 bases). CDR1 SGHNT and CDR2 YYREEE come from the germline V gene (reference sequence). CDR3 length: 14 residues. V shed 7 bases and J shed 2 bases, with 15 bases lying between them. The CDR3 region has the DNA TGTGCCAGCCTAATCTACGGGGGGAACTATGGCTACACCTTC. Amino acids: CASLIYGGNYGYTF.

This clone was seen just once. This chain uses TRBV7-7 with TRBJ2-2, with 8 positions matching TRBD1. Trimming removed 0 bases from V and 2 bases from J; junction bases left unmatched: 5. CDR1 and CDR2 (germline): SSHAT, FNYEAQ (reference sequence). The CDR3 covers 17 residues. In nucleotides, the CDR3 is TGTGCCAGCAGCTTAGCGGGGACAGGCCGAAACACCGGGGAGCTGTTTTTT. Protein sequence: CASSLAGTGRNTGELFF.

The chain couples TRBV5-6 to TRBJ2-7; D not certain. Germline V gene lookup returns CDR1 SGHDT and CDR2 YYEEEE. The V and J ends lost 0 bases and 2 bases respectively, with 12 bases between them. CDR3 length: 15 residues. CDR3 coding DNA: TGTGCCAGCAGCTTGGGCCGACTTAATACCTACGAGCAGTACTTC. Translation gives CASSLGRLNTYEQYF. Full variable domain (remainder filled in from reference TRBV5-6 and TRBJ2-7): DAGVTQSPTHLIKTRGQQVTLRCSPKSGHDTVSWYQQALGQGPQFIFQYYEEEERQRGNFPDRFSGHQFPNYSSELNVNALLLGDSALYLCASSLGRLNTYEQYFGPGTRLTVT.

J is TRBJ2-7 and V is TRBV29-1, with 13 bases lining up with TRBD2. Trimming removed 6 bases from V and 4 bases from J; junction bases left unmatched: 12. Germline assignment: CDR1 SQVTM and CDR2 ANQGSEA. The CDR3 is 16 residues long. The CDR3 DNA is TGCAGCGTCCGCGGACTAGCGGGAGATTCAATTTACGAGCAGTACTTC. Amino acid sequence: CSVRGLAGDSIYEQYF.

This clone was observed a single time. The chain has TRBV11-2 and TRBJ2-3; D is perhaps TRBD2 (6 bases). Trimming stripped 3 bases from V and 5 bases from J, with 9 bases between. The CDR3 contains 13 residues. Germline-derived CDR1 and CDR2 are SGHAT and FQNNGV. CDR3: CASSFPAGDTQYF. The DNA of the CDR3 is TGTGCCAGCAGCTTCCCAGCGGGAGATACGCAGTATTTT.

The gene calls are TRBV9 and TRBJ2-1; TRBD1 matches 7 bases. J lost 1 base, V lost 4 bases, and 2 bases had no gene match. The CDR3 contains 14 residues. Germline V gene data show CDR1 as SGDLS and CDR2 as YYNGEE. CDR3 amino acids: CASSSTGSYNEQFF. As DNA, the CDR3 is TGTGCCAGCAGCTCGACAGGGTCCTACAATGAGCAGTTCTTC.

V is TRBV6-4 and J is TRBJ2-1; 10 nucleotides agree with TRBD2. Trimming at V came to 4 bases and at J to 9 bases, leaving 12 bases not matched to a gene. Germline lookup yields CDR1 MRHNA and CDR2 SNTAGT. The length of the CDR3 is 16 residues. DNA of the CDR3: TGTGCCAGCAGTGCAAACGGACTAGCGGTTTATGGTGAGCAGTTCTTC. This translates into CASSANGLAVYGEQFF.

V usage is TRBV28 and J usage is TRBJ2-3; D might be TRBD2 (6 bases). From germline, CDR1 is MDHEN and CDR2 SYDVKM. The V gene lost 5 bases and the J gene lost 0 bases, with 12 bases spanning the gap. There are 15 residues in the CDR3. The CDR3 DNA reads as TGTGCCAGCAGTCTCGACCGGGGGAGCACAGATACGCAGTATTTT. It codes for CASSLDRGSTDTQYF.

DNA of the CDR3: TGTGCCAGCTCACCACAGCCTTGGGGACAGAACACTGAAGCTTTCTTT. Amino acid sequence: CASSPQPWGQNTEAFF. V gene TRBV18 combines with J gene TRBJ1-1; the D gene is possibly TRBD1 (6 bases). CDR1 and CDR2 from the germline V gene are KGHSH and LQKENI. V lost 1 base to trimming and J lost 1 base, with 13 bases between them. CDR3 length: 16 amino acids.

The V and J genes are TRBV28 and TRBJ1-1, with D perhaps TRBD1 (6 bases). Per the germline V gene, CDR1 is MDHEN and CDR2 is SYDVKM. The V and J ends lost 6 bases and 4 bases respectively, with 18 bases between them. The CDR3 length is 15 residues. CDR3 sequence reads: CASRAMEGEGTEAFF. The CDR3 DNA is TGTGCCAGCAGGGCCATGGAGGGGGAGGGCACTGAAGCTTTCTTT.

The chain couples TRBV6-4 to TRBJ2-2, with D perhaps matching TRBD2 (5 bases). The V end was cut by 2 bases, the J end by 7 bases, with 11 bases between. This CDR3 region has 14 residues. Germline CDR1 and CDR2: MRHNA and SNTAGT. The CDR3 protein is CASSDQGSGGELFF. The CDR3 nucleotides are TGTGCCAGCAGTGACCAAGGGAGCGGCGGGGAGCTGTTTTTT.

The V call is TRBV7-2, the J call TRBJ2-3; D ambiguous. Trimming shortened V by 2 bases and J by 6 bases, and 18 bases separated the two germline ends. The CDR3 is 16 residues long. Germline V gene sequence: CDR1 SGHTA, CDR2 FQGNSA. CDR3 sequence (DNA): TGTGCCAGCAGCTTATATGGTAGAAGGGCTGGGGATACGCAGTATTTT. This gives the protein CASSLYGRRAGDTQYF.

The chain carries TRBV19 and TRBJ1-5, with 9 bases identical to TRBD1. J lost 6 bases, V lost 5 bases, and 14 bases had no gene match. This CDR3 spans 17 amino acids. From germline, CDR1 is LNHDA and CDR2 SQIVND (reference sequence). CDR3 in amino acids: CASSLFTGGQGRQPQHF. CDR3 DNA sequence: TGTGCCAGTAGTCTATTTACTGGGGGACAGGGTCGTCAGCCCCAGCATTTT.

J is TRBJ2-3 and V is TRBV27; tentative D call: TRBD2 (5 bases). Trimming removed 3 bases from V and 6 bases from J, with 16 bases in between. Germline CDR1 MNHEY, CDR2 SMNVEV (reference sequence). CDR3 length equals 15 residues. The CDR3 reads CASSLGRSSADTQYF. In DNA, the CDR3 is TGTGCCAGCAGTTTGGGCAGGAGTAGCGCGGATACGCAGTATTTT.

This clone was recorded at least ten times. The chain recombines TRBV2 with TRBJ2-2; D is possibly TRBD1 or TRBD2 (5 bases each). V was shortened by 6 bases and J by 7 bases, with 12 bases between the two germline ends. Germline assignment: CDR1 SNHLY and CDR2 FYNNEI. CDR3 length: 13 amino acids. CDR3 nucleotide sequence: TGTGCCAGCAGGGAACAGAGGGGCGGGGAGCTGTTTTTT. As protein: CASREQRGGELFF. Together with reference TRBV2 and TRBJ2-2, the CDR3 gives the full variable domain: EPEVTQTPSHQVTQMGQEVILRCVPISNHLYFYWYRQILGQKVEFLVSFYNNEISEKSEIFDDQFSVERPDGSNFTLKIRSTKLEDSAMYFCASREQRGGELFFGEGSRLTVL.

The genes are TRBV9 and TRBJ1-1; D is uncertain. The CDR3 loop spans 15 amino acids. The V end was cut by 1 base, the J end by 0 bases, with 10 bases between. Germline V gives CDR1 SGDLS, CDR2 YYNGEE. DNA of the CDR3: TGTGCCAGCAGCGTATCCCCAACCGTGAACACTGAAGCTTTCTTT. Its translation: CASSVSPTVNTEAFF.

The rearrangement links TRBV28 to TRBJ2-5; 8 bases align to TRBD2. The CDR3 extends over 13 amino acids. In germline, CDR1 is MDHEN, CDR2 SYDVKM. Trimming took 9 bases from V and 2 from J; bases not matched to a gene: 5. The CDR3: CASQRERQETQYF. The CDR3 coding sequence is TGTGCCAGTCAGCGGGAGAGACAAGAGACCCAGTACTTC.

A note on this clone: It is likely a read error: a sequence one base away is far more abundant. The chain uses TRBV7-2 and TRBJ1-1, with D hard to call. Germline V gives CDR1 SGHTA, CDR2 FQGNSA. This CDR3 spans 13 amino acids. Trimming pared 1 base from V and 1 base from J, leaving 4 bases between. As DNA, the CDR3 is TGTGCCAGCAGCTTAGGGAGGAACACTGAAGCTTTCTTT. As protein: CASSLGRNTEAFF.

In its sample, this clone was seen once. The CDR3: CASSIEGRGYETQYF. Written as DNA, the CDR3 is TGTGCCAGTAGTATAGAGGGCAGGGGATATGAGACCCAGTACTTC. This chain uses TRBV19 with TRBJ2-5; possible D gene TRBD1, 6 bases. This CDR3 has 15 residues. Trimming took 0 bases from V and 5 from J, leaving 13 bases between them. From germline, CDR1 is LNHDA and CDR2 SQIVND (reference sequence).